This T cell receptor beta chain was identified in a study of blood T cell repertoires in COVID-19 (dated by TCRdb to about 2020). Notes on the research overall: The collaborator samples originated in the United States, Italy and Spain and spanned the acute and convalescent phases of COVID-19. Sample metadata almost always included a de-identified subject ID, COVID-19 status, age in years and sex. The prospective study material was composed of cDNA or gDNA derived from T cells, B-cell-depleted T cells, or PBMCs. A freely available public database, intended as a resource for researchers studying the immune response to SARS-CoV-2, is where the repertoires were released. Deeply sampled blood TCRbeta repertoires from subjects exposed to, actively infected with, or recovered from COVID-19 were included in the dataset. Where available, HLA class I and class II types were taken from metadata supplied by the sample provider and were not determined by assay-based typing. The samples were drawn from two sources: the first 160 participants of the ongoing ImmuneRACE study, and fewer than 1,500 subjects contributed by 6 global collaborators.

Deletion took 1 base off V and 6 bases off J, with a span of 10 bases between the germline ends. The CDR3, cysteine through phenylalanine, is 13 amino acids long. Here the CDR3 DNA is all that survives: 39 bases in frame from base 1. Taken from the germline V gene, the CDR1 and CDR2 loops are SGHAT and FQNNGV. The immunoSEQ Assay, a bias-controlled multiplex PCR, was used to amplify TCRbeta CDR3 regions from genomic DNA. As for the authors' bioinformatics: Nucleated cell counts per sample were estimated from amplification of reference gene primers within the assay. To quantify the absolute abundance of each unique TCRbeta CDR3 rearrangement, sequence reads were collapsed and filtered. For each sample, productive Simpson clonality was calculated by taking the square root of Simpson's diversity index across productive rearrangements. TCRdb obtained this table from immuneACCESS and retained in-frame rearrangements with V and J assigned. These tables miss some clones; where compared with another copy, unresolved V genes account for less than half of the shortfall, and the remainder is unexplained. The DNA was the basis for D and trimming; V, J and clone size are from that table. The sample table contains over 60,000 clones; only one count was recorded for roughly 78% of them. 8.5% to 10% of the sample lies in the top ten.

To note about this clone: There is no known antigen for this receptor. No quality values exist for individual bases; no much larger clone is one base distant.

The research as a whole found: The quantity of clinical and demographic metadata differed by source and by participant and was supplied without curation.

Whole blood was collected in K2EDTA tubes by collaborating institutions according to the institutions' own protocols. For TCRbeta analysis, collaborators shipped samples in one of three forms: frozen whole blood, isolated PBMCs, or DNA extracted from either of those sample types. This TCR was recovered from a human donor in a cohort sampled during active COVID-19. Recombination joined TRBV11-2 with TRBJ2-7; the D segment could be TRBD1, given 5 matching bases. Sequencing used peripheral blood. The CDR3 protein is CASSLGRVGEQYF. The nucleotides read TGTGCCAGCAGCTTAGGCAGGGTAGGCGAGCAGTACTTC.